This T cell receptor beta chain was retrieved from a study of immune heterogeneity within non-small cell lung tumors. The CDR3 loop spans 14 amino acids. The V gene lost 0 bases and the J gene lost 1 base, with 4 bases spanning the gap. CDR1 is MNHNY and CDR2 is SVGAGI in the germline V gene (reference sequence). As template, the study used bulk tumor genomic DNA at approximately 640 ng per sample. Every primary tumor yielded several biopsies, spaced far apart, that were taken during surgery. Curative surgery was undertaken by patients, who had untreated, newly diagnosed non-small cell lung cancer. This clonotype rates as medium-sized. Multiplex PCR with 32 V and 13 J primers amplified TCR beta CDR3. TCRdb called the multiplex PCR reads again in MiXCR, with one record for every CDR3 protein. The sample shows about 10,000 distinct CDR3 sequences, about 25% of them seen only once.

This clonotype was sampled from a middle-aged man with non-small cell lung cancer. Input material: lung tumor tissue. The V gene is TRBV6-6, the J gene TRBJ1-5; no clear D. CDR3 in amino acids: CASSYSRSNQPQHF. The CDR3 DNA is TGTGCCAGCAGTTACTCAAGGAGCAATCAGCCCCAGCATTTT.